This T cell receptor (beta chain) came from a study of T cell responses to AZD1222 COVID-19 vaccine. Germline CDR1 is MNHEY and CDR2 is SVGAGI. This CDR3 region has 14 residues. V lost 5 bases and J 1 base, leaving 11 bases between the germline ends. Notes on this clone: Antigen: not known.

General observations from the study: Every sample of the repertoires postdated the peak T cell response. Distributed over spike, vaccine-associated CD4 TCRs predominated at 160-218 and 743-854.

Generated by immunoSEQ multiplex PCR, the TCRdb table keeps only in-frame clones and is missing some. The sample contains about 140,000 clones, about 89% of which appear only once. The sequences come from peripheral blood, collected on day 0 of AZD1222 vaccination. The genes are TRBV6-5 and TRBJ1-1, with D hard to call. This receptor was identified in an adult in good health. As DNA, the CDR3 is TGTGCCAGCAGTAACCCCGGGCGGAACACTGAAGCTTTCTTT. It translates to CASSNPGRNTEAFF.